These 2 T cell receptor beta chains came from one sample sequenced in a study of cytomegalovirus exposure and HLA in healthy donors. 13 Jbeta primers and 60 Vbeta primers were used for the PCR. The table came from immunoSEQ multiplex PCR; TCRdb's copy has only in-frame clones and leaves some out. The table lists roughly 120,000 clones, over 65% of them singletons. The sample comprised PBMCs. The receptors originated from a woman aged 30 to 39 in good health and CMV-seronegative.

The chain is built from TRBV11-2 and TRBJ2-5, with D tentatively TRBD1 (6 bases). Germline loops: CDR1 SGHAT, CDR2 FQNNGV. CDR3 size: 14 residues. The V end lost 4 bases, the J end lost 5 bases, and 14 bases lay between the germline ends. This chain's CDR3 is CASSSTGTFETQYF. CDR3 nucleotides: TGTGCCAGCAGCTCTACAGGGACCTTCGAGACCCAGTACTTC.

In DNA, the CDR3 is TGTGCCAGCAGCAAATCCCAACCGGGACTAGCGATCGACGAGCAGTACTTC. Its translation: CASSKSQPGLAIDEQYF. The chain recombines TRBV21-1 with TRBJ2-7; the table assigns TRBD2, which was not confirmed against the DNA. TRBV21-1 is labeled a pseudogene. The CDR3 is 17 residues long.